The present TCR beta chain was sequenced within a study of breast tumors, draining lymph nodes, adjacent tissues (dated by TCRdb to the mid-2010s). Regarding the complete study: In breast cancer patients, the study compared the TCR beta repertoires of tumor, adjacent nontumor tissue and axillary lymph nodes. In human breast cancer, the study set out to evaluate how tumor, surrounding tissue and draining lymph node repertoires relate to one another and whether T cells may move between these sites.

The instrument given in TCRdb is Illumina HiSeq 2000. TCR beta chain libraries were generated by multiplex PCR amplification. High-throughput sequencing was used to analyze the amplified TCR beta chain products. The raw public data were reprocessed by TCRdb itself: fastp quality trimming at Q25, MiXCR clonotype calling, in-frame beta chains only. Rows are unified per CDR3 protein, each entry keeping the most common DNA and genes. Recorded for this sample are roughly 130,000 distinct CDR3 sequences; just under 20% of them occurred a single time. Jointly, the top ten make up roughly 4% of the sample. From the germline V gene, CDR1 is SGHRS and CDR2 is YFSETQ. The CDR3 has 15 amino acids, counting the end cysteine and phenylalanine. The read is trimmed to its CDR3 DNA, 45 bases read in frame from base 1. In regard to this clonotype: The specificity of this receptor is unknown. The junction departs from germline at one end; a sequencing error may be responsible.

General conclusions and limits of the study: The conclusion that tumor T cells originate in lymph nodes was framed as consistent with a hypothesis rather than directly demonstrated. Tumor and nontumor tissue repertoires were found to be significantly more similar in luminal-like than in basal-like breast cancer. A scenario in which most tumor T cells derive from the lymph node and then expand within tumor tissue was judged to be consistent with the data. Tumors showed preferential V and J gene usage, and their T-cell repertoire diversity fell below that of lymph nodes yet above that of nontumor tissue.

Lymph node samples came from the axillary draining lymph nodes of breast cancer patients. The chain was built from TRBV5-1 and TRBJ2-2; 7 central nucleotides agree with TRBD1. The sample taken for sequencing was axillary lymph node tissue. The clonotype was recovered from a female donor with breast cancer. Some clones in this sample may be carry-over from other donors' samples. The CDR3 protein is CVSSSGTVSTGELFF. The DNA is TGCGTCAGCAGCTCCGGGACAGTGAGCACCGGGGAGCTGTTTTTT.